This is a list of T cell receptor beta chains from one sample in a study of blood T cell repertoires in COVID-19. Produced via immunoSEQ multiplex PCR; TCRdb's table is partial and in-frame only. The sample records under 100,000 clones, more than 85% being singletons. The material sequenced was peripheral blood. Receptor source: a man aged 40-49 years with acute or convalescent COVID-19. The CDR3 runs from the conserved cysteine through the conserved F or W. D genes are given only for firm matches. Clone size appears in some rows only: once, few, many, or a class for an expanded clone.

j_gene: TRBJ2-1; v_gene: TRBV5-4; d_gene: TRBD1; abundance: NA; CDR3nt: TGTGCCAGCAGCTCGGGACAGGGGGCGGATGAGCAGTTCTTC; CDR3aa: CASSSGQGADEQFF
j_gene: TRBJ2-5; v_gene: TRBV25-1; d_gene: NA; abundance: NA; CDR3nt: TGTGCCAGCAGTGGGGCAGGGATGGAGACCCAGTACTTC; CDR3aa: CASSGAGMETQYF
j_gene: TRBJ1-2; v_gene: TRBV7-9; d_gene: NA; abundance: NA; CDR3nt: TGTGCCAGCAGCTTAGCGCTCCGGGGGAATTATGGCTACACCTTC; CDR3aa: CASSLALRGNYGYTF
j_gene: TRBJ1-5; v_gene: TRBV3-1/TRBV3-2; d_gene: NA; abundance: few; CDR3nt: TGTGCCAGCAGCCAAGATGTGGGGGCAGAGCAGCCCCAGCATTTT; CDR3aa: CASSQDVGAEQPQHF
j_gene: TRBJ2-2; v_gene: TRBV4-1; d_gene: TRBD2; abundance: NA; CDR3nt: TGCGCCCGCAGCCGGCCGGGACTAGCGGGAGGTTCGAACACCGGGGAGCTGTTTTTT; CDR3aa: CARSRPGLAGGSNTGELFF
j_gene: TRBJ1-1; v_gene: TRBV30; d_gene: NA; abundance: NA; CDR3nt: TGTGCCTCTAAAGGAATGACAGGATCGAACACTGAAGCTTTCTTT; CDR3aa: CASKGMTGSNTEAFF
j_gene: TRBJ2-3; v_gene: TRBV27; d_gene: TRBD1; abundance: NA; CDR3nt: TGTGCCAGCACCCCGGGACAGCTCACAGATACGCAGTATTTT; CDR3aa: CASTPGQLTDTQYF
j_gene: TRBJ1-2; v_gene: TRBV5-1; d_gene: NA; abundance: NA; CDR3nt: TGCGCCAGCAGCTTTCAGTCTAACTATGGCTACACCTTC; CDR3aa: CASSFQSNYGYTF
j_gene: TRBJ1-1; v_gene: TRBV19; d_gene: TRBD1; abundance: NA; CDR3nt: TGTGCCAGTAGTTGGGGTCGACAGGGGAGCCCTGAAGCTTTCTTT; CDR3aa: CASSWGRQGSPEAFF
j_gene: TRBJ1-2; v_gene: TRBV6-5; d_gene: TRBD1; abundance: NA; CDR3nt: TGTGCCAGCCAGGGGGCTCGGGACTATGGCTACACCTTC; CDR3aa: CASQGARDYGYTF
j_gene: TRBJ2-1; v_gene: TRBV7-9; d_gene: TRBD2; abundance: NA; CDR3nt: TGTGCCAGCAGCCCCGGGACTAGCGGAAACAATGAGCAGTTCTTC; CDR3aa: CASSPGTSGNNEQFF
j_gene: TRBJ1-5; v_gene: TRBV9; d_gene: NA; abundance: NA; CDR3nt: TGTGCCAGCAGCGTAGACAGGGTAGGCCAGCCCCAGCATTTT; CDR3aa: CASSVDRVGQPQHF
j_gene: TRBJ2-7; v_gene: TRBV5-1; d_gene: NA; abundance: NA; CDR3nt: TGCGCCAGCAGCTCTCAAAGGACAGCCCCCTACGAGCAGTACTTC; CDR3aa: CASSSQRTAPYEQYF
j_gene: TRBJ1-2; v_gene: TRBV5-1; d_gene: TRBD1; abundance: NA; CDR3nt: TGCGCCAGCAGCTTGGACCTAATTACAGGGGGCGATGGCTACACCTTC; CDR3aa: CASSLDLITGGDGYTF
j_gene: TRBJ2-5; v_gene: TRBV5-1; d_gene: NA; abundance: once; CDR3nt: TGCGCCAGCAGCTTGGCCACGAGAGAGACCCAGTACTTC; CDR3aa: CASSLATRETQYF
j_gene: TRBJ2-5; v_gene: TRBV30; d_gene: NA; abundance: NA; CDR3nt: TGTGCCTGGAAAAGGGCAGGGGAATTTCAAGAGACCCAGTACTTC; CDR3aa: CAWKRAGEFQETQYF
j_gene: TRBJ2-1; v_gene: TRBV30; d_gene: TRBD2; abundance: NA; CDR3nt: TGTGCCTGGAGTGTACAGGTCGGGGGGGCCAGTGAGCAGTTCTTC; CDR3aa: CAWSVQVGGASEQFF
j_gene: TRBJ2-3; v_gene: TRBV18; d_gene: NA; abundance: NA; CDR3nt: TGTGCCAGCTCATACTTAACCCAGGTGGTCACAGATACGCAGTATTTT; CDR3aa: CASSYLTQVVTDTQYF
j_gene: TRBJ2-7; v_gene: TRBV4-1; d_gene: TRBD1; abundance: few; CDR3nt: TGCGCCAGCAGCCAATCACAGGGGGCCTACGAGCAGTACTTC; CDR3aa: CASSQSQGAYEQYF
j_gene: TRBJ1-2; v_gene: TRBV12-5; d_gene: NA; abundance: NA; CDR3nt: TGTGCTAGTGGTTTGGTAGGGTTGGTCAGGGGAAACTATGGCTACACCTTC; CDR3aa: CASGLVGLVRGNYGYTF
j_gene: TRBJ1-2; v_gene: TRBV6-5; d_gene: TRBD1; abundance: NA; CDR3nt: TGTGCCAGCAGTTACGGGACAGGGGCTAACTATGGCTACACCTTC; CDR3aa: CASSYGTGANYGYTF
j_gene: TRBJ2-3; v_gene: TRBV7-3; d_gene: NA; abundance: NA; CDR3nt: TGTGCCAGCAGCTCGGGGGGCGGGGCAGATACGCAGTATTTT; CDR3aa: CASSSGGGADTQYF
j_gene: TRBJ2-1; v_gene: TRBV24-1; d_gene: TRBD2; abundance: NA; CDR3nt: TGTGCCACCAGTGATCGACTAGCGGGAGGGTTTAATGAGCAGTTCTTC; CDR3aa: CATSDRLAGGFNEQFF
j_gene: TRBJ2-1; v_gene: TRBV5-4; d_gene: TRBD1; abundance: once; CDR3nt: TGTGCCAGCAGCTCCCCGGGACAGAACAATGAGCAGTTCTTC; CDR3aa: CASSSPGQNNEQFF
j_gene: TRBJ1-1; v_gene: TRBV5-1; d_gene: NA; abundance: NA; CDR3nt: TGCGCCAGCAGCTTGGCGGGGTGGGTGGACACTGAAGCTTTCTTT; CDR3aa: CASSLAGWVDTEAFF
j_gene: TRBJ2-7; v_gene: TRBV15; d_gene: TRBD1; abundance: NA; CDR3nt: TGTGCCACCAGCAGAGCCCAGGGGGACGGCCAACTTATAGAGCAGTACTTC; CDR3aa: CATSRAQGDGQLIEQYF
j_gene: TRBJ1-2; v_gene: TRBV12-3/TRBV12-4; d_gene: NA; abundance: NA; CDR3nt: TGTGCCAGCAGCCCTGGGGCCTATGGCTACACCTTC; CDR3aa: CASSPGAYGYTF
j_gene: TRBJ1-1; v_gene: TRBV5-1; d_gene: NA; abundance: once; CDR3nt: TGCGCCAGCAGCTTCGGACAGAACACTGAAGCTTTCTTT; CDR3aa: CASSFGQNTEAFF
j_gene: TRBJ1-1; v_gene: TRBV10-3; d_gene: TRBD1; abundance: NA; CDR3nt: TGTGCCATCAGATGGGACAGGAAGAACACTGAAGCTTTCTTT; CDR3aa: CAIRWDRKNTEAFF
j_gene: TRBJ2-5; v_gene: TRBV19; d_gene: TRBD2; abundance: NA; CDR3nt: TGTGCCAGTACGGGAGGAGTTGGAGAGACCCAGTACTTC; CDR3aa: CASTGGVGETQYF
j_gene: TRBJ2-7; v_gene: TRBV9; d_gene: TRBD1; abundance: NA; CDR3nt: TGTGCCAGCAGCGCCAACACAGGGGGAGAAGGCTACGAGCAGTACTTC; CDR3aa: CASSANTGGEGYEQYF
j_gene: TRBJ2-2; v_gene: TRBV9; d_gene: TRBD2; abundance: NA; CDR3nt: TGTGCCAGCAGCCCCTCACTAGCGGGTATGACCGGGGAGCTGTTTTTT; CDR3aa: CASSPSLAGMTGELFF
j_gene: TRBJ2-7; v_gene: TRBV7-8; d_gene: TRBD2; abundance: NA; CDR3nt: TGTGCCAGCAGCCCCTGGACTAGCGGCACGACCTACGAGCAGTACTTC; CDR3aa: CASSPWTSGTTYEQYF
j_gene: TRBJ1-3; v_gene: TRBV4-1; d_gene: NA; abundance: few; CDR3nt: TGCGCCAGCAGCCAAGATACCGCCAGGTGGGGAAACACCATATATTTT; CDR3aa: CASSQDTARWGNTIYF
j_gene: TRBJ1-2; v_gene: TRBV13; d_gene: TRBD1; abundance: NA; CDR3nt: TGTGCCAGCAGCTTAACCGGGACAGCAAGTGGCTACACCTTC; CDR3aa: CASSLTGTASGYTF
j_gene: TRBJ2-7; v_gene: TRBV6-5; d_gene: NA; abundance: NA; CDR3nt: TGTGCCAGCAGTTATGGGCAGAGCTCCTACGAGCAGTACTTC; CDR3aa: CASSYGQSSYEQYF
j_gene: TRBJ2-7; v_gene: TRBV5-1; d_gene: TRBD2; abundance: NA; CDR3nt: TGCGCCAGCAGCTTGGCCACGGTAGCGGGGGGGCCGGGGGAGCAGTACTTC; CDR3aa: CASSLATVAGGPGEQYF
j_gene: TRBJ1-4; v_gene: TRBV7-6; d_gene: NA; abundance: NA; CDR3nt: TGTGCCAGCAGCTTCATGGGGGAGGATGAAAAACTGTTTTTT; CDR3aa: CASSFMGEDEKLFF
j_gene: TRBJ2-1; v_gene: TRBV4-1; d_gene: TRBD2; abundance: once; CDR3nt: TGCGCCAGCAGCCTAAGGGCGGAAAGCGGGAACTACAATGAGCAGTTCTTC; CDR3aa: CASSLRAESGNYNEQFF
j_gene: TRBJ2-2; v_gene: TRBV27; d_gene: NA; abundance: NA; CDR3nt: TGTGCCAGCAGAGGGGGGACTATCCCAACCGGGGAGCTGTTTTTT; CDR3aa: CASRGGTIPTGELFF
j_gene: TRBJ2-1; v_gene: TRBV6-1; d_gene: NA; abundance: NA; CDR3nt: TGTGCCAGCAGTGAAAGGATTGTGGGTGGGGGGGCATACAATGAGCAGTTCTTC; CDR3aa: CASSERIVGGGAYNEQFF
j_gene: TRBJ2-2; v_gene: TRBV5-1; d_gene: TRBD2; abundance: once; CDR3nt: TGCGCCAGCAGCTACCACGGGAGGACGAACACCGGGGAGCTGTTTTTT; CDR3aa: CASSYHGRTNTGELFF